This T cell receptor (beta chain) was captured by sequencing in a study of regulatory T cells in long-lasting Graves disease. The authors built TCR beta libraries using iRepertoire HTBI primers and Arm-PCR of CDR3 regions. In TCRdb, the multiplex PCR reads were re-called with MiXCR into one record per CDR3 protein. The sample has around 460,000 distinct CDR3 sequences, about 22% seen once. Comment on this clonotype: No antigen is known for it.

The ends lost 1 base at V and 1 base at J; junction bases unmatched: 3. The CDR3 covers 15 residues. Germline CDR1 is LGHDT and CDR2 is YNNKEL (reference sequence). Time point noted: persistent/refractory GD, antithyroid drugs over 5 years with positive TRAb. From RNA extracted from PBMCs, the TCR library was made. Patient provenance is recorded as an endocrinology department in Xi'an, China. Study-wide points: Persistent patients shared more public clonotypes (about 2,700) than new patients (966). Peripheral blood was the sole material, not thyroid tissue. Gene preferences differed: TRBV28, TRBJ1-2, TRBJ2-5 in persistent cases.

Sequenced material: peripheral blood mononuclear cells (PBMCs), taken when the disease was refractory, from a patient treated with antithyroid drugs. V is TRBV3-1 and J is TRBJ1-1, with 7 bases matching TRBD1. The receptor comes from a female donor with Graves disease. The CDR3 here is CASSQVSGGNTEAFF. The DNA of the CDR3 is TGTGCCAGCAGCCAAGTGTCAGGGGGGAACACTGAAGCTTTCTTT.